Following are 2 T cell receptor beta chains from one sample sequenced in a study of cytomegalovirus exposure and HLA in healthy donors. Measured with immunoSEQ multiplex PCR; TCRdb has only the in-frame clones, and not every one. The table lists 150,000 to 200,000 clones, roughly nine tenths of them singletons, with more than 3.5% in the top ten. Sequencing used PBMCs. Every receptor here comes from a young man in good health and CMV-seropositive.

The chain links TRBV5-1 to TRBJ1-5, with TRBD1 identical over 9 bases. Germline loops: CDR1 SGHRS, CDR2 YFSETQ. Trimming removed 0 bases from V and 4 bases from J; junction bases left unmatched: 2. The CDR3 spans 15 residues. The CDR3 bases are TGCGCCAGCAGCTTGGATGGGACAGGGAATCAGCCCCAGCATTTT. The encoded protein is CASSLDGTGNQPQHF.

In its sample, this clone was seen once. This chain links TRBV28 with TRBJ2-1, with D possibly being TRBD2 (6 bases). V was pared by 2 bases and J by 4 bases, with 15 bases between. The CDR3 runs to 16 residues. Germline V gives CDR1 MDHEN, CDR2 SYDVKM. The CDR3 coding sequence is TGTGCCAGCAGTTTAGGTGCAGGCGGGGCTTACAATGAGCAGTTCTTC. Amino acid sequence: CASSLGAGGAYNEQFF.